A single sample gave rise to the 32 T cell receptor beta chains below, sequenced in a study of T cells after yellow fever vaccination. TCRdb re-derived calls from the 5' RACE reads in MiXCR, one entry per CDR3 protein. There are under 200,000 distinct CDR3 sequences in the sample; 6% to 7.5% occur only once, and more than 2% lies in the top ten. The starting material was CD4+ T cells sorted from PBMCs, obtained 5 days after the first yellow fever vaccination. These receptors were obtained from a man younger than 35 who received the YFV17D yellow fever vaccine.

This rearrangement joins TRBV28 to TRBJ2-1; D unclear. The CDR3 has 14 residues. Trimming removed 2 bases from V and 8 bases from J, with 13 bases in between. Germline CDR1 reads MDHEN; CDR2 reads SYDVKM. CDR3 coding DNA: TGTGCCAGCAGTTTACCGTCGGGCGTTGATGAGCAGTTCTTC. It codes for CASSLPSGVDEQFF.

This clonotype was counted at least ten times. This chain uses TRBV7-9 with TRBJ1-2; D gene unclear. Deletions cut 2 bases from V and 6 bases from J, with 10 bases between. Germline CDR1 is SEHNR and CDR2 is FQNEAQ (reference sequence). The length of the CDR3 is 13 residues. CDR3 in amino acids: CASSLHAVHGYTF. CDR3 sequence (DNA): TGTGCCAGCAGCTTACATGCTGTTCATGGCTACACCTTC. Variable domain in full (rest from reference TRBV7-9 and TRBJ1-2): DTGVSQNPRHKITKRGQNVTFRCDPISEHNRLYWYRQTLGQGPEFLTYFQNEAQLEKSRLLSDRFSAERPKGSFSTLEIQRTEQGDSAMYLCASSLHAVHGYTFGSGTRLTVV.

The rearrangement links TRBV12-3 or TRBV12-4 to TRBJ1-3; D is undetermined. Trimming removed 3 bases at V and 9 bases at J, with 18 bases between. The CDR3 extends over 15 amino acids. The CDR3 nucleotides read TGTGCCAGCAGTTTTAAGAGCAGCTCCCGGGGCACCATATATTTT. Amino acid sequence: CASSFKSSSRGTIYF.

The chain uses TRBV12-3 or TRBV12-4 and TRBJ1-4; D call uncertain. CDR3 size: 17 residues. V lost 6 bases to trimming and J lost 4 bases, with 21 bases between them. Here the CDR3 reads CASSPTPGGGFNEKLFF. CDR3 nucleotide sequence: TGTGCCAGCAGCCCAACCCCTGGAGGCGGATTTAATGAAAAACTGTTTTTT.

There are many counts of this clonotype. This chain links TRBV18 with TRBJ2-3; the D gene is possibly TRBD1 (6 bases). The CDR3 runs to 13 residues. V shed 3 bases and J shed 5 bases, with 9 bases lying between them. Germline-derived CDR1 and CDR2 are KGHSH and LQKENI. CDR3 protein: CASSPPTGDTQYF. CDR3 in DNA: TGTGCCAGCTCACCCCCGACAGGAGATACGCAGTATTTT.

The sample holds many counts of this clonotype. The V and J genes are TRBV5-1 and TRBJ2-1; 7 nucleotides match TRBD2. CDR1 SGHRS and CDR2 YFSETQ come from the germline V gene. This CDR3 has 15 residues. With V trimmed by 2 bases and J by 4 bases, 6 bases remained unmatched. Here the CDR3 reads CASSLRGVEYNEQFF. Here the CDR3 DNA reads TGCGCCAGCAGCTTACGGGGGGTCGAATACAATGAGCAGTTCTTC.

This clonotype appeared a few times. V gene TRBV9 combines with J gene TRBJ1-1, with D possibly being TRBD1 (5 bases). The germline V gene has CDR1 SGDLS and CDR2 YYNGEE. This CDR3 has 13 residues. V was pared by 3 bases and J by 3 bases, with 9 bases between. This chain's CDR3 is CASSGRADTEAFF. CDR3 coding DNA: TGTGCCAGCAGCGGCAGGGCGGACACTGAAGCTTTCTTT.

The CDR3 DNA is TGTGCCAGCAGCCGGACTAGCGGAACCTACAATGAGCAGTTCTTC. Translating it yields CASSRTSGTYNEQFF. J is TRBJ2-1 and V is TRBV14, with TRBD2 matching over 10 bases. This CDR3 region has 15 residues. Germline trimming cut 4 bases from V and 2 bases from J; bases unmatched to any gene: 2. Germline lookup yields CDR1 SGHDN and CDR2 FVKESK.

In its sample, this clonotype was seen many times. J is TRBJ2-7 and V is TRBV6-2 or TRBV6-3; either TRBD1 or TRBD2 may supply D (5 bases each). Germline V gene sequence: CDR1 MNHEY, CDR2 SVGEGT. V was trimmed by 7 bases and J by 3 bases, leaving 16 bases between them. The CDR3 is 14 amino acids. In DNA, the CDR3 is TGTGCCAGCACCGACGGGGCAGCCGGCTACGAGCAGTACGTC. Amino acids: CASTDGAAGYEQYV.

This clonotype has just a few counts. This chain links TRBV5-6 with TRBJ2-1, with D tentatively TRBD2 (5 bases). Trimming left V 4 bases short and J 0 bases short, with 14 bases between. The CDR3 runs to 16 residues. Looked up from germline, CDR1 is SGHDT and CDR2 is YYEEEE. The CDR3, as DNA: TGTGCCAGCAGCACACTAGTAGTAAGCTCCTACAATGAGCAGTTCTTC. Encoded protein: CASSTLVVSSYNEQFF.

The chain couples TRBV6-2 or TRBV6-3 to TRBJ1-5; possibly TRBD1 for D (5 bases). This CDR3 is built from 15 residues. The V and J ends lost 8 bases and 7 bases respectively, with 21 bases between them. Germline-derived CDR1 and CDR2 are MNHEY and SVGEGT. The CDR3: CASSTLEQGRQPQHF. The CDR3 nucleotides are TGTGCCAGCTCCACTCTGGAGCAGGGACGCCAGCCCCAGCATTTT.

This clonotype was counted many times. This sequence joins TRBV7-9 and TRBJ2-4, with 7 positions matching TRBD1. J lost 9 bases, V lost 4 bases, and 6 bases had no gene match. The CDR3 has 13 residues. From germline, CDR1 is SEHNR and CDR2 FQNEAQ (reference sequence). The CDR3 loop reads CASSSPGQLIQYF. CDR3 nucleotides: TGTGCCAGCAGCTCCCCGGGACAGCTCATTCAGTACTTC. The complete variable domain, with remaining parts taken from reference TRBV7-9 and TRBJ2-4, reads DTGVSQNPRHKITKRGQNVTFRCDPISEHNRLYWYRQTLGQGPEFLTYFQNEAQLEKSRLLSDRFSAERPKGSFSTLEIQRTEQGDSAMYLCASSSPGQLIQYFGAGTRLSVL.

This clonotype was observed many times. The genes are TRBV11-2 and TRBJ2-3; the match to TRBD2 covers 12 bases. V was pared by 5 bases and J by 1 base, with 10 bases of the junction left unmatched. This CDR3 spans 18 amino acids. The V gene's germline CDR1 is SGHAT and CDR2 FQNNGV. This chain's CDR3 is CASSQLLAGGLGTDTQYF. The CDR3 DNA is TGTGCCAGCAGCCAACTACTAGCGGGGGGCTTAGGCACAGATACGCAGTATTTT.

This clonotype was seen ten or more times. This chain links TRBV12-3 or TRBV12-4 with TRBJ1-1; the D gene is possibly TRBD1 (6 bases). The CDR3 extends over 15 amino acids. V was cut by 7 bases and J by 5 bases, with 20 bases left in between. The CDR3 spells CASNLQGTVGTEAFF. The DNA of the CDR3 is TGTGCCAGCAACCTCCAGGGGACGGTGGGAACTGAAGCTTTCTTT.

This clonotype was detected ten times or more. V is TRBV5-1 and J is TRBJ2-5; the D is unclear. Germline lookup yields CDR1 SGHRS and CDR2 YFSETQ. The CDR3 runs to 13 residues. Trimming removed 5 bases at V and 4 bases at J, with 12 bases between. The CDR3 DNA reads TGCGCCAGCAGTTTCACTTCGCCAGAGACCCAGTACTTC. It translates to CASSFTSPETQYF.

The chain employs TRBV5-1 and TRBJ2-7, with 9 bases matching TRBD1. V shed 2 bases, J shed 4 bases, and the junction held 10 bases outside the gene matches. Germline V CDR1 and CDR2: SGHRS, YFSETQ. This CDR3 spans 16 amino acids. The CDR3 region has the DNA TGCGCCAGCAGCTTTTTGTCGGGACAGGGCTCTTACGAGCAGTACTTC. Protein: CASSFLSGQGSYEQYF.

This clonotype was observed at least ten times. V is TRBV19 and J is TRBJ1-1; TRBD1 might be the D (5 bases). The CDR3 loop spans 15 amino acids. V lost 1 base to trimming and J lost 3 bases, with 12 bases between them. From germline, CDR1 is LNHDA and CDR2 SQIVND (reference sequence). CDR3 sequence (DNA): TGTGCCAGTAGTATAGGGCAGGGAGGGCACACTGAAGCTTTCTTT. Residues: CASSIGQGGHTEAFF. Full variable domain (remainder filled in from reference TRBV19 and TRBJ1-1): DGGITQSPKYLFRKEGQNVTLSCEQNLNHDAMYWYRQDPGQGLRLIYYSQIVNDFQKGDIAEGYSVSREKKESFPLTVTSAQKNPTAFYLCASSIGQGGHTEAFFGQGTRLTVV.

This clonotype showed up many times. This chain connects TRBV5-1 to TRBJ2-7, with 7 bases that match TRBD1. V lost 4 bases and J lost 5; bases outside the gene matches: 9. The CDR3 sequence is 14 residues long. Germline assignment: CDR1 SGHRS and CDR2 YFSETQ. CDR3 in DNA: TGCGCCAGCAGCACTATGACAGGGCCCAACGAGCAGTACGTC. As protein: CASSTMTGPNEQYV.

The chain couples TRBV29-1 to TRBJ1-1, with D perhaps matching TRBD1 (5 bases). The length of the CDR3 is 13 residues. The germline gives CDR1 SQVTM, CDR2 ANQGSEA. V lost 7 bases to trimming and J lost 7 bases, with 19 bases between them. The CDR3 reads CSAVWGIDYEAFF. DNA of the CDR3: TGCAGCGCCGTCTGGGGGATAGACTATGAAGCTTTCTTT.

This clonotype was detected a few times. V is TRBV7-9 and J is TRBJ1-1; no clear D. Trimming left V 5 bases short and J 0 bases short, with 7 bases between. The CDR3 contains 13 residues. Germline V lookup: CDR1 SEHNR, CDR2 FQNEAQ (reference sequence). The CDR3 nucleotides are TGTGCCAGCAGCCCCTGGCTGAACACTGAAGCTTTCTTT. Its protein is CASSPWLNTEAFF.

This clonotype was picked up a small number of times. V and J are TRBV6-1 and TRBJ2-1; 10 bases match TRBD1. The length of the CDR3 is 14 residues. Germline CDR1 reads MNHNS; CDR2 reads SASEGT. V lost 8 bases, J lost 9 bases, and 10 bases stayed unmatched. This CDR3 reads CASFPTGGLGEQFF. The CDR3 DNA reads TGTGCCAGCTTTCCGACAGGGGGCTTGGGTGAGCAGTTCTTC.

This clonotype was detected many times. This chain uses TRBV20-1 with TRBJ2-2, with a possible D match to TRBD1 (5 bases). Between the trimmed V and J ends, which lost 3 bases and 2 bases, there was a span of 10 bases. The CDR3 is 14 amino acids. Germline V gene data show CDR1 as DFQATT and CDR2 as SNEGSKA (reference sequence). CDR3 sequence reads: CSARGLTNTGELFF. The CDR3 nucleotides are TGCAGTGCTAGGGGGCTTACAAACACCGGGGAGCTGTTTTTT.

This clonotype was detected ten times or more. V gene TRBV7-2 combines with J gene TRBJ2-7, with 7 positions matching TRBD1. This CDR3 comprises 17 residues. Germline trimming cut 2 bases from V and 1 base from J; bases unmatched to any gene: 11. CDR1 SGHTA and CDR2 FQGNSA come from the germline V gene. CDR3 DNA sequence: TGTGCCAGCAGCTTAAGTTACTCCGGGACAGTATCCTACGAGCAGTACTTC. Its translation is CASSLSYSGTVSYEQYF.

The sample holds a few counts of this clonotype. DNA for the CDR3: TGTGCCAGCAGTTTAGGGGCCGGGACCGGGGAGCTGTTTTTT. The encoded protein is CASSLGAGTGELFF. The chain carries TRBV12-3 or TRBV12-4 and TRBJ2-2; D is unclear. Trimming removed 1 base from V and 5 bases from J, with 8 bases in between. The CDR3 loop spans 14 amino acids.

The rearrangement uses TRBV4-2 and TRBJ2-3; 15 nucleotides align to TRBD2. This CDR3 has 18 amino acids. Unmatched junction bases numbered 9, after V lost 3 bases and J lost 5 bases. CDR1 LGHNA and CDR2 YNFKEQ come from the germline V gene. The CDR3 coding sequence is TGTGCCAGCAGCCAGGGGGGACTAGCGGGGGGCCTCGGAGATACGCAGTATTTT. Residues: CASSQGGLAGGLGDTQYF.

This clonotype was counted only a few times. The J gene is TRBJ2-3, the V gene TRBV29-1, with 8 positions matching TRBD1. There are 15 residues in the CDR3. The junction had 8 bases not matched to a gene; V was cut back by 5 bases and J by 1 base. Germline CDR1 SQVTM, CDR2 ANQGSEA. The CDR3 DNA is TGCAGCGTTCGAGAGGACAGGGACGGCACAGATACGCAGTATTTT. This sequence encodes CSVREDRDGTDTQYF.

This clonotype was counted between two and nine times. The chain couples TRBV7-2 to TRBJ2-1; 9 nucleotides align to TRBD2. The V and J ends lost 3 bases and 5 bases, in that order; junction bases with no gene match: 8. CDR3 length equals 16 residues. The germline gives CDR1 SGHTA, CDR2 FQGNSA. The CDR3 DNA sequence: TGTGCCAGCAGCTTGTCTCTGCGGGGGGGCAACAATGAGCAGTTCTTC. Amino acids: CASSLSLRGGNNEQFF.

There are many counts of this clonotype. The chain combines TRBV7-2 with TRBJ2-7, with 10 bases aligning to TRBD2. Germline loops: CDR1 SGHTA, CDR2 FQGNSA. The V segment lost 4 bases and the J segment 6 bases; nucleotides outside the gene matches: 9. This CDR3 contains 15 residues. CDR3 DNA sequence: TGTGCCAGCAGCTCTAGTGGGACTAGCGACTTCGAGCAGTACGTC. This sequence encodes CASSSSGTSDFEQYV.

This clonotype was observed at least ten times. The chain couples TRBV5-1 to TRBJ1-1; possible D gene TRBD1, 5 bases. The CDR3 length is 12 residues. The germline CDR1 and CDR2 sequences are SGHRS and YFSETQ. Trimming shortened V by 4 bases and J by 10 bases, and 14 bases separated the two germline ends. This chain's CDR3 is CASSDPGKAAFF. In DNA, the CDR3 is TGCGCCAGCAGCGATCCAGGGAAGGCAGCTTTCTTT.

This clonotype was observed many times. CDR3 in amino acids: CASSPGQGSRGTQYF. CDR3 DNA sequence: TGCGCCAGCAGCCCGGGACAGGGAAGCCGGGGTACGCAGTATTTT. The chain employs TRBV4-3 and TRBJ2-3; 9 bases align to TRBD1. CDR1 is LGHNA and CDR2 is YSLEER in the germline V gene. Unmatched junction bases numbered 10, after V lost 4 bases and J lost 8 bases. CDR3 length equals 15 residues.

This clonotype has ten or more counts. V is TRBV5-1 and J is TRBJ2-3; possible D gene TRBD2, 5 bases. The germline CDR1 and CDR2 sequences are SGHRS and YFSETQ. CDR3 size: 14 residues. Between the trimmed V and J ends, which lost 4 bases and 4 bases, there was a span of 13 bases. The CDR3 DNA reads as TGCGCCAGCAGCGACCCAAGCGGTGCAGATACGCAGTATTTT. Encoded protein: CASSDPSGADTQYF.

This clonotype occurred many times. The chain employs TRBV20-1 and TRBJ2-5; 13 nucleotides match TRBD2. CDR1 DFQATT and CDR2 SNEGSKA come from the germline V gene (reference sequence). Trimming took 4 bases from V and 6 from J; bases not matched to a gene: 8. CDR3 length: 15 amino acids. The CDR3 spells CSATPTSGGRKTQYF. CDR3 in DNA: TGCAGTGCTACTCCGACTAGCGGGGGGAGAAAGACCCAGTACTTC.